This paragraph covers one T cell receptor beta chain sequence. Only in-frame clones appear in the TCRdb table, and some are missing; sequencing was by immunoSEQ multiplex PCR. The data show around 260,000 clones, roughly nine tenths seen once. V shed 4 bases, J shed 2 bases, and the junction held 13 bases outside the gene matches. Germline V gene sequence: CDR1 SEHNR, CDR2 FQNEAQ (reference sequence). This CDR3 comprises 19 residues. The data stem from a study of blood T cell repertoires in COVID-19. Study background: Samples came from the United States, Italy and Spain, spanning acute and convalescent COVID-19. Sources were T cells, B-cell-depleted T cells, or PBMCs; the material itself was cDNA or gDNA.

V gene TRBV7-9 combines with J gene TRBJ2-1, with 11 nucleotides matching TRBD2. The source material was peripheral blood. The source is a woman aged 25-40 years with COVID-19, enrolled during active disease. The CDR3 DNA reads as TGTGCCAGCAGCTCCGCCCAGCTACTAGCGGGAGCAACCTACAATGAGCAGTTCTTC. It codes for CASSSAQLLAGATYNEQFF.